The table lists the clone carrying this T cell receptor beta chain with many counts. No antigen is known for it. The source of the sample is a study of T-cell reconstitution after alpha-beta-depleted transplantation in children. Study outcomes and limitations: The origin of alpha-beta T cells about two months after transplant was reportedly several hundred expanded graft clones. T-cell counts and diversity were attributed mostly to newly produced T cells one year after transplant. At day 60, the high TCRbeta diversity found in some patients originated from recipient T cells and thymic progenitors that had survived.

The V and J ends lost 0 bases and 3 bases respectively, with 9 bases between them. The CDR3 loop spans 15 amino acids. CDR1 and CDR2 (germline): SGDLS, YYNGEE. Unique molecular identifiers were used in preparing the TCRbeta library. Each CDR3 protein gets one entry after TCRdb re-called the PCR reads with MiXCR. The repertoire has 250,000 to 300,000 distinct CDR3 sequences, around a tenth of them found once; the top ten carry less than 9%. The sample was PBMCs, taken before TCRalphabeta/CD19-depleted stem cell transplant. The origin of this receptor is a boy in the first two years of life with acute myeloid leukemia, due to receive a stem cell transplant. The genes are TRBV9 and TRBJ2-2; D is uncertain. CDR3 nucleotide sequence: TGTGCCAGCAGCGTAGATGTAACATACACCGGGGAGCTGTTTTTT. Its translation is CASSVDVTYTGELFF.